The 28 T cell receptor beta chains reported below all come from one sample, sequenced in a study of PD-L1 blockade in urothelial cancer. Time point denoted: pretreatment peripheral blood. Generated by immunoSEQ multiplex PCR, the TCRdb table keeps only in-frame clones and is missing some. The data show about 55,000 clones, roughly 84% seen once. Source: PBMCs, taken around atezolizumab (anti-PD-L1) treatment. The receptors here all came from a middle-aged man with urothelial cancer.

The chain has TRBV6-1 and TRBJ1-5; D is undetermined. V was clipped by 2 bases and J by 5 bases, with 7 bases between them. Germline V CDR1 and CDR2: MNHNS, SASEGT. The CDR3 loop spans 13 amino acids. CDR3 DNA: TGTGCCAGCAGTGAATTGGCCCATCAGCCCCAGCATTTT. Its protein product is CASSELAHQPQHF.

The chain uses TRBV6-1 and TRBJ2-4; TRBD1 agrees at 7 bases. V trimming: 5 bases; J trimming: 7 bases; junction bases outside the gene matches: 8. Per germline, CDR1 MNHNS and CDR2 SASEGT. This CDR3 comprises 14 residues. CDR3 in amino acids: CASSTNTGANIQYF. The CDR3 bases are TGTGCCAGCAGTACAAACACAGGGGCGAACATTCAGTACTTC.

The CDR3 coding sequence is TGTGCCAGCAACCAACATTCTGGGGCCAACGTCCTGACTTTC. As protein: CASNQHSGANVLTF. The J gene is TRBJ2-6, the V gene TRBV13; no clear D. This CDR3 region has 14 residues. Germline CDR1 is PRHDT and CDR2 is FYEKMQ (reference sequence). V lost 7 bases and J lost 1, with 8 bases in between. Looking up the rest from reference TRBV13 and TRBJ2-6 gives the full variable domain: AAGVIQSPRHLIKEKRETATLKCYPIPRHDTVYWYQQGPGQDPQFLISFYEKMQSDKGSIPDRFSAQQFSDYHSELNMSSLELGDSALYFCASNQHSGANVLTFGAGSRLTVL.

The CDR3 is CASRAEAGGAEGYTF. Here the CDR3 DNA reads TGTGCCAGCAGGGCTGAAGCAGGGGGAGCAGAAGGCTACACCTTC. The chain is built from TRBV7-2 and TRBJ1-2, with 7 bases identical to TRBD1. The CDR3 consists of 15 residues. The V segment lost 6 bases and the J segment 8 bases; nucleotides outside the gene matches: 15. Germline values: CDR1 SGHTA, CDR2 FQGNSA.

The rearrangement joins TRBV19 to TRBJ1-4, with 9 nucleotides matching TRBD1. V shed 3 bases and J 4 bases; nucleotides not matched to a gene: 6. CDR3 size: 16 residues. Germline V CDR1 and CDR2: LNHDA, SQIVND (reference sequence). CDR3 DNA: TGTGCCAGTAGTATCCCCACGACAGGGGGTAATGAAAAACTGTTTTTT. Translated: CASSIPTTGGNEKLFF.

V gene TRBV14 combines with J gene TRBJ1-6; TRBD1 matches at 11 bases. V was pared by 2 bases and J by 10 bases, with 4 bases of the junction left unmatched. Germline values: CDR1 SGHDN, CDR2 FVKESK. CDR3 length equals 15 residues. CDR3 sequence (DNA): TGTGCCAGCAGCCAATGGACAGGGGGCGGCTCACCCCTCCACTTT. Its protein product is CASSQWTGGGSPLHF.

Only one count was recorded for this clone. The chain couples TRBV5-1 to TRBJ2-5, with TRBD2 matching over 11 bases. The CDR3 runs 14 residues. Germline assignment: CDR1 SGHRS and CDR2 YFSETQ. The J segment lost 4 bases and the V segment lost 4 bases, leaving 3 bases of the junction unmatched. The CDR3 DNA reads as TGCGCCAGCAGCGGTAGCGGGGGGGGAGAGACCCAGTACTTC. This translates into CASSGSGGGETQYF.

The rearrangement uses TRBV10-2 and TRBJ1-5; 7 bases match TRBD1. The V gene's germline CDR1 is WSHSY and CDR2 SAAADI. The CDR3 is 12 amino acids. The trim removed 7 bases at V and 7 bases at J, leaving 4 bases unmatched. Written as DNA, the CDR3 is TGCGCCAGCAATACGGGACAGCAGCCCCAGCATTTT. It translates to CASNTGQQPQHF.

This clone came up once. This chain joins TRBV5-6 and TRBJ1-2; 9 bases are a match to TRBD1. The V gene end was trimmed by 4 bases and the J gene end by 4 bases; junction bases not matched to a gene: 5. The CDR3 is 14 amino acids. CDR1 is SGHDT, CDR2 YYEEEE, per germline. The CDR3 nucleotides are TGTGCCAGCAGCCGGACAGGGGAAACCTATGGCTACACCTTC. Translating gives CASSRTGETYGYTF.

In this sample, this clone turned up once. V usage is TRBV28 and J usage is TRBJ2-6; no reliable D call. Germline loops: CDR1 MDHEN, CDR2 SYDVKM. V lost 5 bases and J lost 0, with 8 bases in between. The CDR3 consists of 15 residues. The CDR3 protein is CASSRPFSGANVLTF. The CDR3 nucleotides are TGTGCCAGCAGTCGTCCGTTCTCTGGGGCCAACGTCCTGACTTTC.

The chain links TRBV5-5 to TRBJ2-7; maybe TRBD1 (6 bases). The V and J ends lost 1 base and 5 bases respectively, with 10 bases between them. CDR3 length: 13 residues. The germline V gene has CDR1 SGHKS and CDR2 YYEKEE (reference sequence). This CDR3 is CASSLPGVHEQYF. CDR3 nucleotides: TGTGCCAGCAGCTTGCCAGGGGTCCACGAGCAGTACTTC. Filled out from reference TRBV5-5 and TRBJ2-7, the complete variable domain reads DAGVTQSPTHLIKTRGQQVTLRCSPISGHKSVSWYQQVLGQGPQFIFQYYEKEERGRGNFPDRFSARQFPNYSSELNVNALLLGDSALYLCASSLPGVHEQYFGPGTRLTVT.

The chain couples TRBV7-9 to TRBJ1-1; D is uncertain. V was cut by 2 bases and J by 0 bases, with 4 bases left in between. Germline loops: CDR1 SEHNR, CDR2 FQNEAQ (reference sequence). This CDR3 is 13 amino acids long. In DNA, the CDR3 is TGTGCCAGCAGCTTATCCATGAACACTGAAGCTTTCTTT. This codes for CASSLSMNTEAFF.

The V gene is TRBV9, the J gene TRBJ1-4; 9 nucleotides match TRBD1. The CDR3 is 15 amino acids. Trimming removed 4 bases from V and 8 bases from J; junction bases left unmatched: 9. Germline lookup yields CDR1 SGDLS and CDR2 YYNGEE. The CDR3 reads CASSPTDRGEEKLFF. CDR3 coding DNA: TGTGCCAGCAGCCCAACTGACAGGGGGGAGGAAAAACTGTTTTTT. Full variable domain (remainder filled in from reference TRBV9 and TRBJ1-4): DSGVTQTPKHLITATGQRVTLRCSPRSGDLSVYWYQQSLDQGLQFLIQYYNGEERAKGNILERFSAQQFPDLHSELNLSSLELGDSALYFCASSPTDRGEEKLFFGSGTQLSVL.

The chain carries TRBV6-5 and TRBJ2-3; 13 bases map to TRBD2. V was clipped by 4 bases and J by 4 bases; unmatched bases: 5. Germline CDR1 MNHEY, CDR2 SVGAGI. The CDR3 has 16 amino acids. The CDR3 loop is CASSFIGLAGADTQYF. In DNA form, the CDR3 reads TGTGCCAGCAGTTTCATAGGACTAGCGGGGGCAGATACGCAGTATTTT.

CDR3 residues: CASRVEQQGIGKQFF. The CDR3 DNA is TGTGCCAGCAGGGTCGAACAACAGGGGATCGGGAAGCAGTTCTTC. The V gene is TRBV6-1, the J gene TRBJ2-1, with TRBD1 identical over 7 bases. The CDR3 loop spans 15 amino acids. The trim removed 6 bases at V and 11 bases at J, leaving 16 bases unmatched. Germline V gives CDR1 MNHNS, CDR2 SASEGT.

V gene TRBV11-1 combines with J gene TRBJ2-1; 10 nucleotides agree with TRBD1. This CDR3 region has 15 residues. After removal of 6 bases from V and 2 bases from J, the junction contained 4 bases not matched to a gene. In germline, CDR1 is SGHAT, CDR2 FQDESV (reference sequence). Here the CDR3 reads CASRTGTGAYNEQFF. CDR3 DNA sequence: TGTGCCAGCAGAACCGGGACAGGGGCCTACAATGAGCAGTTCTTC.

The CDR3 DNA reads TGTGCCTGGAGTGATGGAGACGTAAGCTCTGGGGCCAACGTCCTGACTTTC. It is translated as CAWSDGDVSSGANVLTF. This sequence joins TRBV30 and TRBJ2-6; D remains unclear. The germline V gene has CDR1 GTSNPN and CDR2 SVGIG (reference sequence). Trimming removed 1 base at V and 0 bases at J, with 13 bases between. The CDR3 sequence is 17 residues long.

Here the CDR3 DNA reads TGTGCCAGCACGCCTCGGACAGGGGGCGGAAAACTGTTTTTT. Protein sequence: CASTPRTGGGKLFF. The chain carries TRBV28 and TRBJ1-4; the match to TRBD1 covers 11 bases. Germline V lookup: CDR1 MDHEN, CDR2 SYDVKM. V shed 7 bases, J shed 10 bases, and the junction held 8 bases outside the gene matches. The CDR3 runs to 14 residues. The full variable domain, its missing parts supplied by reference TRBV28 and TRBJ1-4, is DVKVTQSSRYLVKRTGEKVFLECVQDMDHENMFWYRQDPGLGLRLIYFSYDVKMKEKGDIPEGYSVSREKKERFSLILESASTNQTSMYLCASTPRTGGGKLFFGSGTQLSVL.

The chain couples TRBV12-5 to TRBJ2-7; 11 bases match TRBD2. The CDR3 covers 20 residues. CDR1 is LGHNT and CDR2 is FRNRAP in the germline V gene. V lost 0 bases, J lost 2 bases, and 15 bases stayed unmatched. CDR3 DNA sequence: TGTGCTAGTGGTTTGGTACTAGGCTCGGTTAGCGGGAGGGTTGCCTACGAGCAGTACTTC. It translates to CASGLVLGSVSGRVAYEQYF.

The rearrangement joins TRBV27 to TRBJ2-3; 8 bases line up with TRBD1. Germline CDR1 is MNHEY and CDR2 is SMNVEV (reference sequence). V shed 6 bases and J 1 base; nucleotides not matched to a gene: 9. This CDR3 comprises 16 residues. The CDR3 region is CASSSYGQGRTDTQYF. CDR3 DNA sequence: TGTGCCAGCAGCTCGTATGGACAGGGACGCACAGATACGCAGTATTTT.

The chain employs TRBV6-1 and TRBJ2-1; 9 nucleotides agree with TRBD1. The V segment lost 6 bases and the J segment 8 bases; nucleotides outside the gene matches: 8. The germline V gene encodes CDR1 MNHNS and CDR2 SASEGT. This CDR3 spans 14 amino acids. The CDR3, as DNA: TGTGCCAGCAGCCCGGGACAGGGTCGGGATGAGCAGTTCTTC. Translated, it gives CASSPGQGRDEQFF.

The V gene is TRBV7-2, the J gene TRBJ2-5; 10 bases are shared with TRBD2. The germline gives CDR1 SGHTA, CDR2 FQGNSA. This CDR3 is built from 15 residues. After removal of 1 base from V and 5 bases from J, the junction contained 4 bases not matched to a gene. The CDR3 region is CASSLVAGGGETQYF. The CDR3 DNA reads TGTGCCAGCAGCTTAGTAGCGGGGGGTGGGGAGACCCAGTACTTC. Looking up the rest from reference TRBV7-2 and TRBJ2-5 gives the full variable domain: GAGVSQSPSNKVTEKGKDVELRCDPISGHTALYWYRQSLGQGLEFLIYFQGNSAPDKSGLPSDRFSAERTGGSVSTLTIQRTQQEDSAVYLCASSLVAGGGETQYFGPGTRLLVL.

The CDR3 here is CASSRGQGVIGNTIYF. CDR3 nucleotides: TGTGCCAGCAGCCGGGGACAGGGTGTCATTGGAAACACCATATATTTT. V and J are TRBV5-6 and TRBJ1-3, with 9 bases that match TRBD1. Germline loops: CDR1 SGHDT, CDR2 YYEEEE. V was pared by 4 bases and J by 3 bases, with 8 bases of the junction left unmatched. CDR3 length: 16 residues.

The rearrangement links TRBV9 to TRBJ2-3; 11 nucleotides align to TRBD2. Germline V gene sequence: CDR1 SGDLS, CDR2 YYNGEE. After removal of 0 bases from V and 1 base from J, the junction contained 4 bases not matched to a gene. This CDR3 region has 17 residues. The CDR3 sequence: CASSVGVTSGGTDTQYF. CDR3 nucleotides: TGTGCCAGCAGCGTAGGGGTGACTAGCGGGGGCACAGATACGCAGTATTTT.

The chain carries TRBV2 and TRBJ1-1, with TRBD1 as a possible D gene (6 bases). Germline V lookup: CDR1 SNHLY, CDR2 FYNNEI. Trimming removed 5 bases from V and 5 bases from J, with 24 bases in between. This CDR3 comprises 17 residues. The CDR3 sequence: CASSKNSGGRGWTEAFF. The CDR3 nucleotides are TGTGCCAGCAGTAAAAACAGTGGGGGCAGGGGATGGACTGAAGCTTTCTTT.

The chain links TRBV7-2 to TRBJ2-7, with D perhaps TRBD1 (5 bases). V gave up 1 base and J gave up 0 bases, with 10 bases separating them. Germline V gives CDR1 SGHTA, CDR2 FQGNSA. The CDR3 covers 15 residues. This chain's CDR3 is CASSLEGLSSYEQYF. The CDR3 DNA reads as TGTGCCAGCAGCTTAGAGGGGCTTAGCTCCTACGAGCAGTACTTC.

The chain joins TRBV29-1 to TRBJ1-4; D not certain. V was pared by 7 bases and J by 8 bases, with 17 bases between. Germline values: CDR1 SQVTM, CDR2 ANQGSEA. The CDR3 loop spans 13 amino acids. CDR3: CSAEGSVGEKLFF. CDR3 DNA sequence: TGCAGCGCCGAGGGCAGTGTGGGGGAAAAACTGTTTTTT.

The V and J genes are TRBV11-2 and TRBJ2-2, with D hard to call. The germline V gene encodes CDR1 SGHAT and CDR2 FQNNGV. The CDR3 loop spans 18 amino acids. V was shortened by 1 base and J by 1 base, with 16 bases between the two germline ends. The CDR3 sequence: CASSLAPFDWRNTGELFF. CDR3 nucleotide sequence: TGTGCCAGCAGCTTAGCGCCCTTCGACTGGCGGAACACCGGGGAGCTGTTTTTT. The whole variable domain, remainder taken from reference TRBV11-2 and TRBJ2-2, is EAGVAQSPRYKIIEKRQSVAFWCNPISGHATLYWYQQILGQGPKLLIQFQNNGVVDDSQLPKDRFSAERLKGVDSTLKIQPAKLEDSAVYLCASSLAPFDWRNTGELFFGEGSRLTVL.